These 14 T cell receptor beta chains originate from one sample sequenced in a study of T cells after yellow fever vaccination. TCRdb reprocessed the 5' RACE reads via MiXCR and lists one record per CDR3 protein. The sample lists about 630,000 distinct CDR3 sequences; roughly an eighth were seen once. Sequences were derived from PBMCs, sampled on the day of the yellow fever booster vaccination. The receptor source for this set is a man younger than 40 who received the YFV17D yellow fever vaccine.

This clonotype was seen more than once but under ten times. One junction end does not reproduce the germline sequence, and a read error may be involved. The rearrangement uses TRBV4-2 and TRBJ2-6; 8 bases match TRBD1. Germline assignment: CDR1 LGHNA and CDR2 YNFKEQ. The CDR3 has 20 amino acids. This CDR3 is CASSQEYGQGVFSGANVLTF. Here the CDR3 DNA reads TGTGCCAGCAGCCAAGAGTACGGACAGGGCGTATTCTCTGGGGCCAACGTCTTGACTTTC.

The V call is TRBV19, the J call TRBJ2-7, with D possibly TRBD1 on 5 matching bases. CDR1 is LNHDA and CDR2 is SQIVND in the germline V gene (reference sequence). The ends were cut back, 5 bases at V and 4 bases at J, with 12 bases in the middle. CDR3 length: 13 residues. In nucleotides, the CDR3 is TGTGCCAGTAGTCGGACACAGCAGTACGAGCAGTACTTC. Encoded protein: CASSRTQQYEQYF.

The chain carries TRBV20-1 and TRBJ2-2, with D possibly being TRBD2 (6 bases). This CDR3 is 15 amino acids long. Germline lookup yields CDR1 DFQATT and CDR2 SNEGSKA (reference sequence). Trimming removed 5 bases from V and 1 base from J, with 14 bases in between. The CDR3 DNA reads as TGCAGTGCTCAACGAGGGCGGGAGAACACCGGGGAGCTGTTTTTT. Translated, it gives CSAQRGRENTGELFF.

The rearrangement uses TRBV30 and TRBJ2-7; a possible D gene is TRBD2 (5 bases). The CDR3 runs to 21 residues. Germline V gives CDR1 GTSNPN, CDR2 SVGIG (reference sequence). Trimming pared 3 bases from V and 3 bases from J, leaving 36 bases between. The DNA of the CDR3 is TGTGCCTGGAGCGGGCTAGCAGCAAACCGGTGGTCCCGGACCCAAAACTACGAGCAGTACTTC. Translating gives CAWSGLAANRWSRTQNYEQYF. Variable domain in full (rest from reference TRBV30 and TRBJ2-7): SQTIHQWPATLVQPVGSPLSLECTVEGTSNPNLYWYRQAAGRGLQLLFYSVGIGQISSEVPQNLSASRPQDRQFILSSKKLLLSDSGFYLCAWSGLAANRWSRTQNYEQYFGPGTRLTVT.

CDR3 nucleotides: TGTGCCAGCAGCTTGGCCGGGACAGATTACTACGAGCAGTACTTC. This gives the protein CASSLAGTDYYEQYF. The chain links TRBV7-2 to TRBJ2-7; TRBD1 matches at 7 bases. Germline-derived CDR1 and CDR2 are SGHTA and FQGNSA. Germline trimming cut 3 bases from V and 3 bases from J; bases unmatched to any gene: 8. The CDR3 length is 15 residues. Full variable domain (remainder filled in from reference TRBV7-2 and TRBJ2-7): GAGVSQSPSNKVTEKGKDVELRCDPISGHTALYWYRQSLGQGLEFLIYFQGNSAPDKSGLPSDRFSAERTGGSVSTLTIQRTQQEDSAVYLCASSLAGTDYYEQYFGPGTRLTVT.

This clonotype appeared a few times. The CDR3 is CSATFSGSSYNEQFF. The CDR3 DNA reads TGCAGTGCAACCTTTAGCGGGAGCTCCTACAATGAGCAGTTCTTC. The chain carries TRBV20-1 and TRBJ2-1, with 9 bases fitting TRBD2. CDR1 is DFQATT, CDR2 SNEGSKA, per germline (reference sequence). J gave up 0 bases and V 6 bases, and 6 bases lay outside the gene matches. CDR3 length: 15 residues.

The V and J genes are TRBV6-6 and TRBJ2-7; D tentatively fits TRBD1 or TRBD2 (5 bases each). The V and J ends lost 6 bases and 6 bases respectively, with 18 bases between them. CDR1 MNHNY and CDR2 SVGAGI come from the germline V gene (reference sequence). This CDR3 has 14 residues. Here the CDR3 reads CASSPIPTGGEQYF. CDR3 sequence (DNA): TGTGCCAGCAGCCCCATCCCTACAGGAGGCGAGCAGTACTTC.

This rearrangement joins TRBV10-3 to TRBJ2-4, with D possibly being TRBD1 or TRBD2 (6 bases each). Germline-derived CDR1 and CDR2 are ENHRY and SYGVKD. This CDR3 has 13 amino acids. Trimming took off 9 bases at V and 2 bases at J, with 11 bases between the two ends. CDR3: CAIQGGSKNIQYF. The CDR3 DNA is TGTGCCATACAGGGAGGTTCCAAAAACATTCAGTACTTC.

V usage is TRBV12-3 or TRBV12-4 and J usage is TRBJ1-4; tentative D call: TRBD1 (5 bases). With 6 bases removed from V and 7 bases from J, the gap between germline ends came to 15 bases. The CDR3 extends over 14 amino acids. The DNA for the CDR3 is TGTGCCAGCAGGGCAGACTCGGGGGGTGAAAAACTGTTTTTT. Its translation: CASRADSGGEKLFF.

This clonotype has a handful of counts. The J gene is TRBJ2-1, the V gene TRBV5-1; 8 bases agree with TRBD2. CDR1 is SGHRS, CDR2 YFSETQ, per germline. V shed 0 bases and J 4 bases; nucleotides not matched to a gene: 3. The CDR3 sequence is 15 residues long. CDR3 region: CASSLVTSGYNEQFF. CDR3 DNA: TGCGCCAGCAGCTTGGTTACTAGCGGTTACAATGAGCAGTTCTTC. Full variable domain (missing parts from reference TRBV5-1 and TRBJ2-1): KAGVTQTPRYLIKTRGQQVTLSCSPISGHRSVSWYQQTPGQGLQFLFEYFSETQRNKGNFPGRFSGRQFSNSRSEMNVSTLELGDSALYLCASSLVTSGYNEQFFGPGTRLTVL.

The chain has TRBV19 and TRBJ2-6; D is undetermined. The CDR3 consists of 15 residues. Germline V lookup: CDR1 LNHDA, CDR2 SQIVND (reference sequence). Deletions cut 3 bases from V and 0 bases from J, with 6 bases between. Here the CDR3 DNA reads TGTGCCAGTAGTATGACCGACTCTGGGGCCAACGTCCTGACTTTC. This gives the protein CASSMTDSGANVLTF.

This clonotype was seen repeatedly, ten times or more. The chain links TRBV29-1 to TRBJ2-2; 7 positions agree with TRBD2. V trimming: 7 bases; J trimming: 4 bases; junction bases outside the gene matches: 9. The CDR3 length is 14 residues. Germline V gene data show CDR1 as SQVTM and CDR2 as ANQGSEA. CDR3 residues: CSGSRASGTGELFF. As DNA, the CDR3 is TGCAGCGGAAGCCGGGCTAGCGGCACCGGGGAGCTGTTTTTT.

This clonotype was picked up many times. This rearrangement joins TRBV20-1 to TRBJ1-2, with a possible D match to TRBD1 (5 bases). Germline CDR1 reads DFQATT; CDR2 reads SNEGSKA (reference sequence). The CDR3 sequence is 15 residues long. V dropped 5 bases and J dropped 4 bases, with 20 bases sitting between them. The CDR3 loop reads CSASPDSAGSYGYTF. Written as DNA, the CDR3 is TGCAGTGCTTCACCCGACAGCGCCGGCAGCTATGGCTACACCTTC.

This clonotype was seen a few times. The V and J genes are TRBV5-5 and TRBJ2-7; no clear D gene. Germline V gives CDR1 SGHKS, CDR2 YYEKEE (reference sequence). The CDR3 has 12 amino acids. V shed 6 bases and J shed 3 bases, with 10 bases lying between them. The CDR3 protein is CASTPTGYEQYF. CDR3 nucleotides: TGTGCCAGCACCCCGACGGGCTACGAGCAGTACTTC.